This T cell receptor beta chain was identified during a study of cytomegalovirus exposure and HLA in healthy donors. Study-wide results and caveats: Most subjects' HLA-A and HLA-B alleles were reportedly predicted from TCR beta sequences. The study put under 200 TCR beta chains on its list as cytomegalovirus-associated. In a later analysis, a genetic analysis reported fewer productive-TCR N-insertions in an Asian-associated ancestry cluster than the cohort average.

At collection, donors were nominally healthy, but unrecorded immune exposures were probable. Only a few counts were recorded for this clone. Its antigen is unidentified. Trimming removed 8 bases from V and 0 bases from J, with 15 bases in between. Germline values: CDR1 PRHDT, CDR2 FYEKMQ (reference sequence). The CDR3 has 15 amino acids. The PCR used 60 Vbeta and 13 Jbeta primers. Assay: immunoSEQ multiplex PCR; the TCRdb copy retains only in-frame clones and omits some. The sample includes around 180,000 clones, about 65% of them seen just once. The TCR originated in a girl aged 5 to 17 in good health and CMV-seronegative. The chain is built from TRBV13 and TRBJ2-3, with D maybe TRBD2 (7 bases). Sample: PBMCs. The CDR3 nucleotides are TGTGCCAGCCTTTTTGGGGGGGGCAGCACAGATACGCAGTATTTT. Translating it yields CASLFGGGSTDTQYF.